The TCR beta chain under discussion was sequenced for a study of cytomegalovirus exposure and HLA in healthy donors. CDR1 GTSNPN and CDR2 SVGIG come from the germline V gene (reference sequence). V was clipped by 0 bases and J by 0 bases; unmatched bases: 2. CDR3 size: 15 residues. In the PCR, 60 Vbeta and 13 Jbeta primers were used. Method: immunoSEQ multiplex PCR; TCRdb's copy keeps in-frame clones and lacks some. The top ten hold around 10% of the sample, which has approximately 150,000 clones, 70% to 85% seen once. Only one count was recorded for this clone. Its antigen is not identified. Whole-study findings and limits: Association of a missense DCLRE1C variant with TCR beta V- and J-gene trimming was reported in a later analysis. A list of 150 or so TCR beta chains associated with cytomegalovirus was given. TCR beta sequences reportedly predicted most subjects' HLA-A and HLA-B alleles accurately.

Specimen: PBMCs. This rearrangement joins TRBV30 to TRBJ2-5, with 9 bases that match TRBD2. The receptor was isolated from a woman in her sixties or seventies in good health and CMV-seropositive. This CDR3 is CAWSVTSGYQETQYF. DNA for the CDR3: TGTGCCTGGAGTGTAACTAGCGGGTACCAAGAGACCCAGTACTTC.